The clone carrying this T cell receptor (beta chain) was observed a single time. The record originates from a study of T cell clonotyping in hematopoietic cell transplantation. V lost 0 bases, J lost 4 bases, and 10 bases stayed unmatched. CDR1 is SGHTA and CDR2 is FQGNSA in the germline V gene. There are 17 residues in the CDR3. Assay used: immunoSEQ multiplex PCR; TCRdb lists only in-frame clones, some missing. The sample shows under 45,000 clones, 75% to 90% of them seen only once. The V and J genes are TRBV7-2 and TRBJ2-3, with TRBD2 matching 7 bases. The material sequenced was peripheral blood mononuclear cells. The clonotype originates from a woman in her forties in good health. Some clones in this sample may be carry-over from other donors' samples. CDR3 nucleotide sequence: TGTGCCAGCAGCTTAGCCCCGACGGGAGGCGGGGCAGATACGCAGTATTTT. Encoded protein: CASSLAPTGGGADTQYF.